This TCR beta chain appears in the sequencing data of a study of OX40 agonist ivuxolimab in advanced cancers. Context from the whole study: The costimulatory receptor OX40 (CD134) was targeted by ivuxolimab, a fully human IgG2 agonistic monoclonal antibody. Intravenous ivuxolimab was administered to patients every 2 weeks at six dose levels: 0.01, 0.1, 0.3, 1.5, 3 and 10 mg/kg. Prior anti-PD-1, anti-PD-L1 or anti-CTLA-4 therapy was permitted, and checkpoint inhibitors had been received by about 37% of dose-escalation patients. A male proportion of approximately 83% and a mean age of roughly 55 years, ranging from about 20 to 80, were recorded for the dose-escalation cohort. The purpose of peripheral TCRbeta sequencing was to test whether ivuxolimab changed TCR sequence diversity and led to clonal T-cell expansion. The paper reports the monotherapy dose-escalation portion (N of about 52 patients) of the phase I ivuxolimab trial. Three dose-escalation patients achieved partial responses, one with hepatocellular carcinoma and two with cutaneous melanoma. Of the approximately 53 patients in dose escalation, around 20 had hepatocellular carcinoma, some 15 had melanoma, 9 had renal cell carcinoma and 9 had head and neck cancer. Beyond this particular receptor, the publication reports: Which antigens the clonally expanded peripheral T cells were specific for was not determined. Partial responders in the 0.1-3.0 mg/kg groups had among the lowest normalized peripheral clonal expansion, especially among CD8+ T cells. At doses of 0.1 to 3.0 mg/kg, clonal expansion of both CD4+ and CD8+ blood T cells was observed from baseline to week 6. Low levels of normalized T-cell clonal expansion were also seen in some patients who did not respond. After ivuxolimab, expanded clones were on average more numerous among CD8+ T cells than among CD4+ T cells.

To sequence the TCRbeta CDR3 region, genomic DNA was isolated from the sorted cells. The immunoSEQ Assay was used for sequencing of TCRbeta CDR3 regions. TCRdb retrieved this table from immuneACCESS and kept in-frame rearrangements only. Not all clones are present; in checked studies, unresolved V genes account for under half, and no reason is known for the remainder. The sample contains tens of thousands of clones, under 90% of them found a single time. The ten largest clones represent approximately 2% of the sample. The trial excluded patients who had a history of autoimmune disease or were on systemic immunosuppression. Peripheral blood for TCR sequencing was collected from all dose cohorts at baseline, on cycle 4 day 1, and on cycle 7 day 1. The samples were drawn from a first-in-human, open-label, multicenter phase I dose-escalation trial of ivuxolimab. Adults with locally advanced or metastatic head and neck squamous cell, hepatocellular, melanoma or renal cell carcinoma were enrolled in the trial. CD4+ and CD8+ T cells were sorted separately from peripheral blood before TCR sequencing.

The germline V gene encodes CDR1 SNHLY and CDR2 FYNNEI. Inclusive of the bounding cysteine and phenylalanine, the CDR3 is 14 residues long. Just the 42-base CDR3 DNA is kept, in frame starting at base 1. Trimming removed 3 bases from V and 3 bases from J, leaving 11 bases between the germline ends. The sample holds one count of this clone. This clone's antigen is unknown. No much larger clone is present one base from it, and per-base qualities are unavailable. The sequences come from CD4+ or CD8+ T cells sorted from blood, collected in a trial of the OX40 agonist ivuxolimab. The sequence is built from TRBV2 and TRBJ1-1, with a weak D call of TRBD1 (6 bases match). The clonotype was recovered from an adult with an advanced solid tumor such as melanoma, head and neck, liver or kidney cancer. At the DNA level, the sequence is TGTGCCAGCAGTGATTTGAGGGGGGACACTGAAGCTTTCTTT. This yields the protein CASSDLRGDTEAFF. The CDR3, completed at both ends by the reference TRBV2 and TRBJ1-1 genes, gives the full variable domain EPEVTQTPSHQVTQMGQEVILRCVPISNHLYFYWYRQILGQKVEFLVSFYNNEISEKSEIFDDQFSVERPDGSNFTLKIRSTKLEDSAMYFCASSDLRGDTEAFFGQGTRLTVV.